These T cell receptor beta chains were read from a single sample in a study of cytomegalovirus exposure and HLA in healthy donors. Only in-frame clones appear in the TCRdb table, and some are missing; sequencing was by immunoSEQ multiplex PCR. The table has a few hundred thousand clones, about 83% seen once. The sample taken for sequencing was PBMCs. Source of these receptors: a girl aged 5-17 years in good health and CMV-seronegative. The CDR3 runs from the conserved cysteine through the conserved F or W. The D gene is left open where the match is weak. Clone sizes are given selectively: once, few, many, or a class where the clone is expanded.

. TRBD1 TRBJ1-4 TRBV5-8 CASSRGTATNEKLFF TGTGCCAGCAGCCGTGGGACAGCAACTAATGAAAAACTGTTTTTT
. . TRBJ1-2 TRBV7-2 CASNRDGLLLSYGYTF TGTGCCAGCAACCGGGACGGACTACTTCTTTCCTATGGCTACACCTTC
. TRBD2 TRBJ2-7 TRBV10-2 CPHRGSGNYRQTSSYEQYF TGCCCGCACCGGGGTAGCGGGAACTATCGGCAAACAAGCTCCTACGAGCAGTACTTC
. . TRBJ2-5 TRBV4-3 CASSQGSRLQETQYF TGCGCCAGCAGCCAAGGCAGCAGACTCCAAGAGACCCAGTACTTC
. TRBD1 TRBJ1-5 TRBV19 CASSDRGNQPQHF TGTGCCAGTAGCGACAGGGGCAATCAGCCCCAGCATTTT
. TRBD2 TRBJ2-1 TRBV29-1 CSVAGLAHNEQFF TGCAGCGTTGCGGGACTAGCACACAATGAGCAGTTCTTC
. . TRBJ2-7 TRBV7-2 CASSEIFPRQFRSYEQYF TGTGCCAGCAGCGAGATCTTTCCCCGACAGTTCCGCTCCTACGAGCAGTACTTC
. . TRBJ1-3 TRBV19 CASSISMGSSGNTIYF TGTGCCAGTAGTATAAGTATGGGCAGCTCTGGAAACACCATATATTTT
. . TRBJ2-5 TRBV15 CATSRSGQTAETQYF TGTGCCACCAGCAGGTCAGGACAGACAGCAGAGACCCAGTACTTC
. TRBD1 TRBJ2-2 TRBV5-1 CASSFTTGDTGELFF TGCGCCAGCAGCTTCACGACAGGGGACACCGGGGAGCTGTTTTTT
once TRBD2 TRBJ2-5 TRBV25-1 CASSGLAGQETQYF TGTGCCAGCAGTGGACTAGCGGGACAAGAGACCCAGTACTTC
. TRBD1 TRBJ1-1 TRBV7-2 CASSLVPQGVNTEAFF TGTGCCAGCAGCTTAGTCCCCCAGGGGGTGAACACTGAAGCTTTCTTT
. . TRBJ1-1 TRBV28 CASSLWTVGPTEAFF TGTGCCAGCAGTTTATGGACCGTGGGCCCCACTGAAGCTTTCTTT